These 23 T cell receptor beta chains were all obtained from the same sample, sequenced in a study of shared clonotypes between healthy human individuals. TCRdb's table, derived via immunoSEQ multiplex PCR, lists solely in-frame clones and lacks some. The profile shows roughly 680,000 clones, 72% of them singletons. The sample was memory CD4+ T cells sorted from blood. Subset described: CD45RA-negative fraction. The receptors come from a woman younger than 45 in good health.

The chain joins TRBV2 to TRBJ2-1; 7 nucleotides align to TRBD2. The CDR3 has 14 residues. The J segment lost 7 bases and the V segment lost 3 bases, leaving 6 bases of the junction unmatched. Germline-derived CDR1 and CDR2 are SNHLY and FYNNEI. CDR3 in amino acids: CASSDRTSVNEQFF. CDR3 DNA sequence: TGTGCCAGCAGTGACCGGACTAGTGTTAATGAGCAGTTCTTC.

This sequence joins TRBV5-4 and TRBJ2-2; a weak D match, TRBD2 (6 bases). CDR3 size: 14 residues. Germline values: CDR1 SGHNT, CDR2 YYREEE (reference sequence). V was pared by 1 base and J by 6 bases, with 10 bases between. In nucleotides, the CDR3 is TGTGCCAGCAGCTTGCGACTAGTCTCCGGGGAGCTGTTTTTT. It specifies CASSLRLVSGELFF.

The genes are TRBV18 and TRBJ1-2, with 9 nucleotides matching TRBD1. V shed 3 bases, J shed 5 bases, and the junction held 7 bases outside the gene matches. The germline V gene encodes CDR1 KGHSH and CDR2 LQKENI. The length of the CDR3 is 15 residues. The CDR3 region has the DNA TGTGCCAGCTCACCGGCAACAGGGGGCAAGTATGGCTACACCTTC. Translated, it gives CASSPATGGKYGYTF.

Ten or more counts support this clone. This chain uses TRBV7-6 with TRBJ1-5; D is possibly TRBD1 (5 bases). This CDR3 region has 13 residues. Per germline, CDR1 SGHVS and CDR2 FNYEAQ. V gave up 8 bases and J gave up 1 base, with 9 bases separating them. The CDR3 region is CASSRTSNQPQHF. The CDR3 DNA sequence: TGTGCCAGCTCCAGGACAAGCAATCAGCCCCAGCATTTT.

This clone was detected only a few times. V gene TRBV7-9 combines with J gene TRBJ2-7; maybe TRBD2 (5 bases). Germline V gives CDR1 SEHNR, CDR2 FQNEAQ (reference sequence). This CDR3 region has 16 residues. Trimming took off 3 bases at V and 0 bases at J, with 15 bases between the two ends. The CDR3 reads CASSFDTSPLSYEQYF. The DNA of the CDR3 is TGTGCCAGCAGCTTCGACACTAGTCCTCTCTCCTACGAGCAGTACTTC.

This clone was detected ten times or more. The chain carries TRBV5-1 and TRBJ2-3; D gene uncertain. V was shortened by 0 bases and J by 3 bases, with 11 bases between the two germline ends. CDR3 length: 15 amino acids. Germline CDR1 SGHRS, CDR2 YFSETQ. The CDR3 bases are TGCGCCAGCAGCTTGGATGGCGGATGGACAGATACGCAGTATTTT. Translation: CASSLDGGWTDTQYF.

This chain uses TRBV10-2 with TRBJ1-5; possibly TRBD1 for D (5 bases). The length of the CDR3 is 14 residues. In germline, CDR1 is WSHSY, CDR2 SAAADI. The V end was cut by 0 bases, the J end by 9 bases, with 12 bases between. CDR3 protein: CASSESRGGGPQHF. CDR3 DNA: TGCGCCAGCAGTGAGTCGAGGGGCGGGGGGCCCCAGCATTTT.

This clone was recorded many times. J is TRBJ1-4 and V is TRBV7-6; 10 positions agree with TRBD1. This CDR3 has 17 residues. V was clipped by 0 bases and J by 7 bases; unmatched bases: 8. The germline V gene has CDR1 SGHVS and CDR2 FNYEAQ. CDR3 sequence (DNA): TGTGCCAGCAGCTTAGCTTCGGACAGGGGGTTAGCTGAAAAACTGTTTTTT. Its translation is CASSLASDRGLAEKLFF.

This clone was seen a handful of times. The chain is built from TRBV11-2 and TRBJ1-2, with a tentative D call TRBD1 (5 bases). Germline V gene data show CDR1 as SGHAT and CDR2 as FQNNGV. This CDR3 is 14 amino acids long. Deletions cut 0 bases from V and 7 bases from J, with 12 bases between. The CDR3 reads CASSLDQRGVGYTF. In DNA form, the CDR3 reads TGTGCCAGCAGCTTAGATCAGAGGGGCGTTGGCTACACCTTC.

This rearrangement joins TRBV5-6 to TRBJ2-7; no definite D call. V lost 2 bases and J lost 1, with 7 bases in between. The germline gives CDR1 SGHDT, CDR2 YYEEEE. This CDR3 is built from 13 residues. The CDR3 coding sequence is TGTGCCAGCAGCTTTTACCGGTCCTACGAGCAGTACTTC. The encoded protein is CASSFYRSYEQYF.

The chain uses TRBV19 and TRBJ2-7; D is possibly TRBD1 (6 bases). The CDR3 loop spans 16 amino acids. The ends were cut back, 5 bases at V and 6 bases at J, with 23 bases in the middle. CDR1 LNHDA and CDR2 SQIVND come from the germline V gene (reference sequence). The CDR3 DNA follows: TGTGCCAGTAGTCTAAAAGGGGGAGTCTATAGTGGCGAGCAGTACTTC. Translation: CASSLKGGVYSGEQYF.

On this clone: Other DNA sequences in the sample encode the same CDR3. V gene TRBV7-6 combines with J gene TRBJ1-1, with D possibly TRBD1 on 6 matching bases. The CDR3 runs 15 residues. CDR1 SGHVS and CDR2 FNYEAQ come from the germline V gene. The germline V and J ends were trimmed by 5 bases and 0 bases, with 13 bases remaining between them. The CDR3, as DNA: TGTGCCAGCAGCAGCCAAACAGGGATGAACACTGAAGCTTTCTTT. It is translated as CASSSQTGMNTEAFF.

The chain is built from TRBV5-1 and TRBJ2-1; 7 nucleotides match TRBD1. Germline V gene lookup returns CDR1 SGHRS and CDR2 YFSETQ. Unmatched junction bases numbered 2, after V lost 4 bases and J lost 1 base. The CDR3 is 14 amino acids. CDR3 nucleotide sequence: TGCGCCAGCAGCCGGGGACAGTCCTACAATGAGCAGTTCTTC. Translating it yields CASSRGQSYNEQFF.

This clone was observed a handful of times. This specimen includes other DNA sequences encoding the same CDR3. The chain has TRBV9 and TRBJ2-1, with D maybe TRBD1 (6 bases). The CDR3 is 15 amino acids. Trimming cost V 10 bases and J 0 bases, with 17 bases left between them. Germline CDR1 is SGDLS and CDR2 is YYNGEE. CDR3 nucleotide sequence: TGTGCCTCCTCGGCCGGGACAACCTCCTACAATGAGCAGTTCTTC. It encodes CASSAGTTSYNEQFF.

This chain's CDR3 is CASSPPTTESQETQYF. CDR3 in DNA: TGTGCCAGCTCACCCCCTACCACAGAGAGTCAAGAGACCCAGTACTTC. This chain joins TRBV18 and TRBJ2-5; D uncertain. The ends were cut back, 3 bases at V and 2 bases at J, with 16 bases in the middle. The CDR3 extends over 16 amino acids. The germline CDR1 and CDR2 sequences are KGHSH and LQKENI. Using reference TRBV18 and TRBJ2-5 for the parts outside the CDR3, the full variable domain is NAGVMQNPRHLVRRRGQEARLRCSPMKGHSHVYWYRQLPEEGLKFMVYLQKENIIDESGMPKERFSAEFPKEGPSILRIQQVVRGDSAAYFCASSPPTTESQETQYFGPGTRLLVL.

The chain recombines TRBV5-1 with TRBJ2-5; 9 bases line up with TRBD2. Per germline, CDR1 SGHRS and CDR2 YFSETQ. The CDR3 spans 14 residues. The trim removed 4 bases at V and 5 bases at J, leaving 6 bases unmatched. The CDR3, as DNA: TGCGCCAGCAGCAAAATAGCGGGAGCGGAGACCCAGTACTTC. This sequence encodes CASSKIAGAETQYF.

This clone was detected a few times. V usage is TRBV5-1 and J usage is TRBJ2-2, with D possibly being TRBD2 (6 bases). The CDR3 length is 14 residues. The V and J ends lost 4 bases and 6 bases respectively, with 13 bases between them. CDR1 is SGHRS and CDR2 is YFSETQ in the germline V gene. CDR3 region: CASSPGDFPGELFF. DNA for the CDR3: TGCGCCAGCAGCCCGGGGGACTTTCCCGGGGAGCTGTTTTTT.

The CDR3 reads CASRRLAGGHTDTQYF. The CDR3 DNA reads TGTGCCAGCAGGAGACTAGCGGGAGGACACACAGATACGCAGTATTTT. The V gene is TRBV6-6, the J gene TRBJ2-3, with TRBD2 matching 13 bases. Germline V gene data show CDR1 as MNHNY and CDR2 as SVGAGI (reference sequence). Unmatched junction bases numbered 5, after V lost 6 bases and J lost 2 bases. The CDR3 loop spans 16 amino acids.

In the case of this clone: A much larger clone differs by one base, so this may be a read error. At the DNA level, this CDR3 is encoded by other sequences in the same sample as well. This sequence joins TRBV2 and TRBJ2-7; D is unresolved. Germline values: CDR1 SNHLY, CDR2 FYNNEI. V dropped 5 bases and J dropped 0 bases, with 2 bases sitting between them. This CDR3 contains 11 residues. The CDR3 here is CASSYSYEQYF. The CDR3, as DNA: TGTGCCAGCAGTTACTCCTACGAGCAGTACTTC.

The chain uses TRBV4-1 and TRBJ2-7; the match to TRBD2 covers 10 bases. This CDR3 region has 14 residues. From germline, CDR1 is MGHRA and CDR2 YSYEKL. The trim removed 4 bases at V and 7 bases at J, leaving 7 bases unmatched. The CDR3 nucleotides read TGCGCCAGCAGCCGGAGCGGGAGGGCCGGAGAGCAGTACTTC. This gives the protein CASSRSGRAGEQYF.

This clone appeared a few times. This chain uses TRBV25-1 with TRBJ2-1; TRBD1 is a possible D gene (5 bases). This CDR3 is built from 12 residues. Germline lookup yields CDR1 MGHDK and CDR2 SYGVNS. The V end was cut by 6 bases, the J end by 8 bases, with 11 bases between. The chain's CDR3 is CASRIQGYEQFF. The CDR3 region has the DNA TGTGCCAGCAGGATTCAGGGTTATGAGCAGTTCTTC.

This clone was seen repeatedly, ten times or more. The same CDR3 arises from other DNA sequences in this sample as well. J is TRBJ2-5 and V is TRBV5-1; unclear D gene. Looked up from germline, CDR1 is SGHRS and CDR2 is YFSETQ. The CDR3 runs to 11 residues. Trimming took off 0 bases at V and 3 bases at J, with 0 bases between the two ends. The CDR3 sequence: CASSLEETQYF. The CDR3 nucleotides are TGCGCCAGCAGCTTGGAAGAGACCCAGTACTTC. Based on the CDR3 plus reference TRBV5-1 and TRBJ2-5, the full variable domain is KAGVTQTPRYLIKTRGQQVTLSCSPISGHRSVSWYQQTPGQGLQFLFEYFSETQRNKGNFPGRFSGRQFSNSRSEMNVSTLELGDSALYLCASSLEETQYFGPGTRLLVL.

In regard to this clone: The same CDR3 also results from other DNA sequences found in this sample. V gene TRBV5-1 combines with J gene TRBJ2-7; possibly TRBD2 for D (6 bases). Trimming left V 4 bases short and J 1 base short, with 12 bases between. The CDR3 runs 14 residues. The V gene's germline CDR1 is SGHRS and CDR2 YFSETQ. The CDR3 region is CASSQGTSSYEQYF. The DNA for the CDR3 is TGCGCCAGCAGCCAAGGGACTTCGTCCTACGAGCAGTACTTC.